The table lists the clone carrying this T cell receptor beta chain with a few counts. The antigen is undetermined. The data are from a study of T-cell memory formation after mild COVID-19. Overall study context: Clusters of TCRs were largely donor specific.

Study-wide findings and caveats: Memory sampled before infection contained some responding clones, suggesting cross-reactive memory joined. Mainly CM and EM harbored the contracting CD4+ clones; mainly EMRA harbored the CD8+ ones.

After 5'RACE with constant-segment primers, TCR alpha and TCR beta cDNA libraries carrying sample barcodes and UMIs were obtained. One entry per CDR3 protein results from TCRdb running MiXCR on the 5' RACE reads. The table records more than 300,000 distinct CDR3 sequences, roughly an eighth of them present only once. Trimming took 0 bases from V and 4 from J; bases not matched to a gene: 7. The germline V gene has CDR1 LGHNA and CDR2 YSLEER. The CDR3 runs to 16 residues. The source of this sequence is a young man who had mild COVID-19 (a few samples of this study predate the infection). Cell type and time point are not known. Sequences were obtained from PBMCs or a T cell subset sorted from them (not recorded which). The chain joins TRBV4-3 to TRBJ2-7; 9 bases are a match to TRBD2. CDR3 loop: CASSQEGPAGGYEQYF. Here the CDR3 DNA reads TGCGCCAGCAGCCAAGAAGGGCCAGCGGGGGGATACGAGCAGTACTTC.